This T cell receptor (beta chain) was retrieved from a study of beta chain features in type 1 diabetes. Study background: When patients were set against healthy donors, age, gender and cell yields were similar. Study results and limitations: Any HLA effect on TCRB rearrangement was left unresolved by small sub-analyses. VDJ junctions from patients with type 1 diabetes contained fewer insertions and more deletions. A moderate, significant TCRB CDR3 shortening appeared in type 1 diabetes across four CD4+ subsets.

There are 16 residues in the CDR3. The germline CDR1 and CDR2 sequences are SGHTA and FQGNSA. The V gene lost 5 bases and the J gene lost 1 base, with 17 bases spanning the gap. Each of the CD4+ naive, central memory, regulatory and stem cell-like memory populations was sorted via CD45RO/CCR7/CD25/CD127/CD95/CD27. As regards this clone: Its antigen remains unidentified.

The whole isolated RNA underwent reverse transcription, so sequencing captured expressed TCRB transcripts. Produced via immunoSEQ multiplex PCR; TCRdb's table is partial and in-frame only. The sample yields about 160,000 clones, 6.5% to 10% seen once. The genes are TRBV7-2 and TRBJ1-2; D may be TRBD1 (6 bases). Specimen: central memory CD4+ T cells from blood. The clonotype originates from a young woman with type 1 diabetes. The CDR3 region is CASSARGRTDNYGYTF. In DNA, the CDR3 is TGTGCCAGCAGCGCCCGTGGACGGACAGATAACTATGGCTACACCTTC.